A single sample gave rise to the 6 T cell receptor beta chains below, sequenced in a study of Graves' ophthalmopathy and Graves' hyperthyroidism. RNA transcripts were the template, and TCR beta CDR3 regions were amplified from them. First-round RT-PCR relied on HTBI primers, and a second-round multiplex PCR came next. In TCRdb, the multiplex PCR reads were re-called with MiXCR into one record per CDR3 protein. The repertoire holds 350,000 to 450,000 distinct CDR3 sequences, with over 20% as singletons. Sequenced: peripheral blood. Receptors were obtained from a woman younger than 30 with stable Graves' hyperthyroidism.

The genes are TRBV12-3 or TRBV12-4 and TRBJ2-7, with 15 bases that match TRBD2. CDR3 length: 16 residues. With 5 bases clipped from V and 6 bases from J, the junction kept 8 bases outside the gene matches. CDR3 in DNA: TGTGCCAGCAGTCGGACTAGCGGGAGGGCCTTAGGCGAGCAGTACTTC. This sequence encodes CASSRTSGRALGEQYF.

Many counts were recorded for this clonotype. This chain joins TRBV20-1 and TRBJ1-1; weak D call: TRBD1 (5 bases). Germline V lookup: CDR1 DFQATT, CDR2 SNEGSKA (reference sequence). V was cut by 6 bases and J by 6 bases, with 17 bases left in between. The CDR3 is 13 residues long. The CDR3 spells CSAPAQGDAEAFF. CDR3 DNA: TGCAGTGCCCCAGCGCAGGGAGACGCTGAAGCTTTCTTT.

In its sample, this clonotype was seen many times. The chain uses TRBV12-3 or TRBV12-4 and TRBJ1-2; D remains ambiguous. This CDR3 is 12 amino acids long. Deletions cut 1 base from V and 3 bases from J, with 3 bases between. The CDR3 is CASSLVDYGYTF. CDR3 coding DNA: TGTGCCAGCAGTTTAGTGGACTATGGCTACACCTTC.

The table lists this clonotype with many counts. V and J are TRBV7-9 and TRBJ1-6; a possible D gene is TRBD1 (6 bases). V was trimmed by 2 bases and J by 6 bases, leaving 11 bases between them. Germline V gives CDR1 SEHNR, CDR2 FQNEAQ (reference sequence). The CDR3 has 15 amino acids. The CDR3 DNA reads TGTGCCAGCAGCTTAAAGGACAGAACTAATTCACCCCTCCACTTT. This gives the protein CASSLKDRTNSPLHF. Together with reference TRBV7-9 and TRBJ1-6, the CDR3 gives the full variable domain: DTGVSQNPRHKITKRGQNVTFRCDPISEHNRLYWYRQTLGQGPEFLTYFQNEAQLEKSRLLSDRFSAERPKGSFSTLEIQRTEQGDSAMYLCASSLKDRTNSPLHFGNGTRLTVT.

This clonotype was detected many times. The chain uses TRBV7-2 and TRBJ1-5; 8 bases fit TRBD1. CDR3 length equals 16 residues. The ends lost 0 bases at V and 7 bases at J; junction bases unmatched: 8. Germline assignment: CDR1 SGHTA and CDR2 FQGNSA. DNA for the CDR3: TGTGCCAGCAGCTTAGCGTGGTCAGGGGGCCGGCAGCCCCAGCATTTT. Translation gives CASSLAWSGGRQPQHF.

This clonotype appeared many times. The chain combines TRBV7-2 with TRBJ1-6; D not certain. V was shortened by 5 bases and J by 7 bases, with 12 bases between the two germline ends. The germline CDR1 and CDR2 sequences are SGHTA and FQGNSA. The CDR3 contains 14 residues. The CDR3 protein is CASSPLPRNSPLHF. In DNA, the CDR3 is TGTGCCAGCAGCCCACTCCCGAGGAATTCACCCCTCCACTTT.